This T cell receptor (beta chain) was observed in a study of T cell responses to AZD1222 COVID-19 vaccine. This clone was detected only once. Its specificity is not known. Study-wide results and caveats: Reportedly, nearly half of unique spike TCRs recognized epitopes outside B.1.351/B.1.1.7 mutations. Spike as a whole was targeted by vaccine-associated CD4 TCRs, dominant at 160-218 and 743-854.

CDR1 and CDR2 from the germline V gene are MDHEN and SYDVKM. V was cut by 1 base and J by 10 bases, with 17 bases left in between. The CDR3 length is 16 residues. The table came from immunoSEQ multiplex PCR; TCRdb's copy has only in-frame clones and leaves some out. The sample carries about 75,000 clones, about 87% recorded once. Sequencing used peripheral blood, obtained 28 days after the second dose of the MenACWY control vaccine. This TCR came from an adult who received the MenACWY meningococcal vaccine as a control. The chain has TRBV28 and TRBJ1-6, with D unclear. In nucleotides, the CDR3 is TGTGCCAGCAGTTTATCATCCTTACCAGCGTCCTCACCCCTCCACTTT. It translates to CASSLSSLPASSPLHF.